Listed below are T cell receptor beta chains from one sample, sequenced in a study of OX40 agonist ivuxolimab in advanced cancers. Profiling relied on immunoSEQ multiplex PCR, and the TCRdb table lists in-frame clones only, not all of them. The sample yields about 26,000 clones, roughly 80% seen once. The sample in question was CD4+ or CD8+ T cells sorted from blood, obtained in a trial of the OX40 agonist ivuxolimab. Receptors originate from an adult with an advanced solid tumor such as melanoma, head and neck, liver or kidney cancer. The CDR3 runs from the conserved cysteine through the conserved F or W. The D gene is left open where the match is weak. Clone size is given for some rows only: seen once, a few or many times, or a class if the clone is expanded.

j_gene | v_gene | abundance | d_gene | CDR3aa | CDR3nt
TRBJ2-7 | TRBV27 | NA | NA | CASSLSSWGVQYF | TGTGCCAGCAGTTTATCGTCCTGGGGAGTGCAGTACTTC
TRBJ2-6 | TRBV4-1 | few | TRBD1 | CASKGLGGVSGANVLTF | TGCGCCAGCAAGGGGTTAGGGGGCGTATCTGGGGCCAACGTCCTGACTTTC
TRBJ1-6 | TRBV7-7 | few | TRBD1 | CASSGDRLSYNSPLHF | TGTGCTAGCAGCGGGGACAGACTCTCCTATAATTCACCCCTCCACTTT
TRBJ2-1 | TRBV29-1 | NA | NA | CCAGSTLNNEQFF | TGCTGCGCGGGTAGTACTCTCAACAATGAGCAGTTCTTC
TRBJ1-2 | TRBV6-1 | once | NA | CASSEVGEPTHGYTF | TGTGCCAGCAGTGAAGTCGGGGAACCTACGCATGGCTACACCTTC
TRBJ2-2 | TRBV28 | NA | NA | CASSFETDLTGELFF | TGTGCCAGCAGTTTCGAGACAGATCTCACCGGGGAGCTGTTTTTT
TRBJ2-3 | TRBV4-2 | NA | TRBD2 | CASSLTSGRAADTQYF | TGTGCCAGCAGCCTGACTAGCGGGAGGGCCGCGGATACGCAGTATTTT
TRBJ2-7 | TRBV28 | NA | TRBD1 | CASRDTDRGHPYEQYF | TGTGCCAGCAGAGATACAGACAGGGGGCATCCCTACGAGCAGTACTTC
TRBJ2-3 | TRBV14 | NA | NA | CASSQDDWSVQTDTQYF | TGTGCCAGCAGCCAAGACGACTGGAGCGTACAGACAGATACGCAGTATTTT
TRBJ2-2 | TRBV6-4 | NA | TRBD1 | CASSPGTGETGELFF | TGTGCCAGCAGTCCCGGGACAGGGGAAACCGGGGAGCTGTTTTTT
TRBJ1-2 | TRBV29-1 | NA | NA | CSVADMNGYTF | TGCAGCGTGGCTGACATGAATGGCTACACCTTC
TRBJ1-1 | TRBV6-1 | NA | NA | CASSEGGWNTEAFF | TGTGCCAGCAGTGAAGGGGGGTGGAACACTGAAGCTTTCTTT
TRBJ2-7 | TRBV4-2 | NA | NA | CASSSRTATYEQYF | TGTGCCAGCAGCTCCCGGACAGCCACCTACGAGCAGTACTTC
TRBJ2-7 | TRBV19 | NA | NA | CASTPRGDSAYEQYF | TGTGCCAGTACCCCTAGAGGTGACTCCGCCTACGAGCAGTACTTC
TRBJ2-2 | TRBV7-6 | NA | NA | CASSPDRNTGELFF | TGTGCCAGCAGCCCAGACAGGAACACCGGGGAGCTGTTTTTT
TRBJ1-3 | TRBV4-3 | NA | NA | CASSQGLGGLGNTIYF | TGCGCCAGCAGCCAAGGACTAGGCGGACTAGGAAACACCATATATTTT
TRBJ2-7 | TRBV7-8 | NA | NA | CASSLAGPGDEQYF | TGTGCCAGCAGCTTAGCGGGCCCAGGCGACGAGCAGTACTTC
TRBJ2-3 | TRBV7-5 | NA | NA | CARSTPGTSQGDTQYF | TGTGCCAGAAGCACTCCCGGGACTAGCCAGGGAGATACGCAGTATTTT
TRBJ2-7 | TRBV19 | NA | TRBD1 | CASSIGQGASYEQYF | TGTGCCAGTAGTATAGGGCAGGGGGCGTCCTACGAGCAGTACTTC
TRBJ2-1 | TRBV27 | NA | NA | CASSFGVEQFF | TGTGCCAGCAGTTTCGGCGTGGAGCAGTTCTTC
TRBJ2-1 | TRBV27 | NA | TRBD1 | CASSSGQGAFYNEQFF | TGTGCCAGCAGCTCGGGACAGGGGGCATTCTACAATGAGCAGTTCTTC
TRBJ1-2 | TRBV11-3 | NA | TRBD1 | CASSFRGLDGYTF | TGTGCCAGCAGCTTCAGGGGGCTCGATGGCTACACCTTC
TRBJ2-3 | TRBV4-2 | NA | NA | CASSQDSGGNTDTQYF | TGTGCCAGCAGCCAAGATTCTGGCGGAAACACAGATACGCAGTATTTT
TRBJ1-2 | TRBV6-1 | NA | TRBD1 | CASSGTGGLRGYTF | TGTGCCTCCTCCGGGACAGGGGGCCTGCGTGGCTACACCTTC
TRBJ2-7 | TRBV7-9 | NA | NA | CASSTDLYEQYF | TGTGCCAGCAGCACGGACCTGTACGAGCAGTACTTC
TRBJ1-2 | TRBV28 | NA | NA | CASSLTRAPLGGYTF | TGTGCCAGCAGTTTAACACGGGCCCCCCTTGGAGGCTACACCTTC